This TCR beta chain was sequenced for a study of blood T cell repertoires in COVID-19. The assay was immunoSEQ multiplex PCR, and TCRdb's table has in-frame clones only and misses some. This sample has about 200,000 clones, with roughly 80% found just once. The CDR3 runs to 17 residues. J lost 0 bases, V lost 5 bases, and 11 bases had no gene match. Germline loops: CDR1 KGHSH, CDR2 LQKENI. The TCR sequence derives from a middle-aged man who had recovered from COVID-19. The sequencing sample was made of PBMCs or T cells enriched from blood (not recorded which). This rearrangement joins TRBV18 to TRBJ1-2, with 8 bases matching TRBD1. CDR3 sequence (DNA): TGTGCCAGCTCATCCCTACAGGGGGAAGGGGCTAACTATGGCTACACCTTC. This gives the protein CASSSLQGEGANYGYTF.